This T cell receptor (beta chain) was sequenced during a study of cytomegalovirus exposure and HLA in healthy donors (dated by TCRdb to 2017 to 2019). With regard to the full study: The 670 or so repertoires of the first cohort and the roughly 120 validation repertoires were produced on the same platform, according to a later analysis. The study aimed to test whether signatures of past pathogen exposure could be identified by cataloging public T cell receptors. A separate validation cohort of roughly 110 different subjects was used in addition to the approximately 700-subject first cohort. High-throughput TCR immunosequencing, statistical association of individual TCRs with disease status, and machine learning were combined to predict cytomegalovirus infection status. What the work shows at the level of the full study, not this receptor alone: A few of the identified cytomegalovirus-associated TCR beta chains were confirmed in vitro to be specific for cytomegalovirus antigens. The validation cohort had no HLA typing available for a later analysis, so co-occurrence within that cohort was assessed over all 120 or so repertoires. The authors suggested that the approach could potentially be extended to other disease states and immunological phenotypes. While some public TCRs were present in many individuals, most TCR sequences turned up only very rarely across donors. Subsequent analysis determined that TCRs grouped into clusters in the first cohort also showed a tendency toward co-occurrence across the 120 or so validation repertoires, and 85% to 95% of cluster scores exceeded 0. In the study, 150 to 200 TCR beta chains were listed as associated with cytomegalovirus. In both the original and validation cohorts, the classifier was reported to diagnose cytomegalovirus status with high specificity and sensitivity.

Libraries were prepared through the immunoSEQ multiplex PCR assay. From the authors' description of their analysis: A statistical classification framework was developed to diagnose cytomegalovirus status using the catalog of TCR beta chain sequences. In TCRdb, the immuneACCESS table is reduced to in-frame sequences with V and J assigned. These tables do not hold every clone; where another copy was compared, an unresolved V gene accounts for under half, and the others remain unexplained. V, J and clone size are taken as reported in that table, and D and trimming were inferred from the DNA itself. The table for this sample lists some 150,000 clones; about 89% of them were counted only once. The leading ten clones occupy 3.3% of the sample. V loses 1 base, J loses 6 bases, and the germline ends lie 10 bases apart. Spanning cysteine to phenylalanine, the CDR3 consists of 13 amino acids. The sequence is cut down to CDR3 DNA, 39 bases in frame from base 1. From the germline V gene, CDR1 is SGHRS and CDR2 is YFSETQ.

With regard to this clone: Its binding antigen is unknown. Base-call qualities are not available, and no considerably larger clone is one nucleotide away.

Donors formed part of the validation cohort, which comprised 120 subjects and was distinct from the first cohort of 550 to 850 subjects. This receptor was taken from a woman in her late teens or twenties in good health and CMV-seropositive. The source material was PBMCs. This chain is built from TRBV5-1 and TRBJ1-2; the D gene assignment is ambiguous. The DNA sequence follows: TGCGCCAGCAGCTTGATCCCCGGAGATGGCTACACCTTC. Its translation is CASSLIPGDGYTF.